This T cell receptor (beta chain) stems from a study of graft-versus-host responses after intestinal transplantation (dated by TCRdb to 2020 to 2022). Background for the entire study: The transplants that recipients received were multivisceral, liver-intestinal, or isolated intestinal. After intestinal transplantation, graft-versus-host and host-versus-graft alloreactive T cell clones were followed in the graft, circulation and bone marrow using bulk TCR-beta CDR3 sequencing. Every recipient was given anti-thymocyte globulin induction, followed by approximately three years of maintenance tacrolimus and steroids. A cohort of fewer than 25 intestinal transplant recipients, including one retransplant, was enrolled, and a few patients lacking pretransplant specimens were excluded. To identify alloreactive clones, pre-transplant mixed lymphocyte reaction products were sequenced and then compared with unstimulated pre-transplant donor and recipient T cells. A peak of at least 4% donor T cells among recipient peripheral blood mononuclear cells was the definition used for donor T cell macrochimerism. Rather than being sequenced by the commercial service, samples from three later patients were sequenced in-house on an Illumina MiSeq and processed with MiXCR.

As for this clone: Its cognate antigen has yet to be identified. No much larger clone is present one base from it, and per-base qualities are unavailable.

The library was generated by the immunoSEQ multiplex PCR assay. In most patients, genomic DNA was isolated using the Qiagen DNeasy Blood and Tissue Kit and sent frozen to Adaptive Biotechnologies for TCR sequencing. For most patients, genomic DNA was subjected to high-throughput TCR-beta CDR3 sequencing by Adaptive Biotechnologies. From the authors' description of their analysis: TCR sequencing data for approximately 19 patients were retrieved from Adaptive's ImmunoSEQ software; a few other patients were processed with MiXCR and VDJtools. To correct CD4 versus CD8 sorting errors, any sequence found in both subsets at a frequency ratio below 5:1 was removed. Because the origin of CDR3 nucleotide sequences shared between donor and recipient could not be assigned, those sequences were removed. To count as alloreactive, a clone needed at least 2-fold expansion over unstimulated cells and a minimum CFSE-low frequency of 0.002% (template counts) or 0.001% (read counts). Clones were considered mappable if detected in sequenced pre-transplant spleen, lymph node, or MLR CFSE-low populations of the donor or recipient. The cumulative frequency of alloreactive clones was calculated as a percentage of all sequences, weighted by copy number. Here the immuneACCESS table is served through TCRdb, limited to in-frame sequences with V and J called. Missing clones are a known gap in these copies; in checked studies unresolved V genes cover under half, and the rest lacks a known reason. Clone size and V and J calls were adopted from that table, with D and trimming inferred from the DNA. This sample holds roughly 85,000 clones; about 91% were observed only once. The ten largest clones add up to around 7.6% of the sample.

The time point label, as the study defines it: cells obtained before transplantation from donor or recipient. CD3+CD4+ and CD3+CD8+ populations were FACS-sorted from unstimulated pre-transplant donor and recipient cells taken from spleen or lymph nodes. Trimming removed 3 bases from V and 0 bases from J, leaving 8 bases between the germline ends. The CDR3 goes from the cysteine to the phenylalanine over 15 residues. The DNA shown is the 45-base CDR3, in frame from base 1. The germline V gene (reference sequence) specifies MNHEY as CDR1 and SMNVEV as CDR2. General findings and caveats noted by the study authors: Conclusions were limited by the relatively low number and heterogeneity of intestinal transplant patients. High GvH to HvG T cell clonal ratios were observed in the allografts of patients with donor T cell macrochimerism. Peak levels of circulating GvH clones were associated with declines in HvG clones early after transplant. GvH clones were detected in recipient bone marrow, and some of these GvH clones were observed earlier in ileal mucosa or blood, consistent with an intestinal mucosal origin.

The material sequenced was unstimulated CD8+ T cells sorted from spleen or lymph node cells, taken before transplant. This sequence was found in a human donor who was the organ donor for an intestinal transplant. Recombination linked TRBV27 to TRBJ1-4; D gene: possibly TRBD1, on 6 matching bases. The nucleotides read TGTGCCAGCAGTTTCCAGGGGTCAACTAATGAAAAACTGTTTTTT. Its translation reads: CASSFQGSTNEKLFF.